This TCR beta chain was sequenced for a study of control samples from healthy donors and cancer patients. Measured with immunoSEQ multiplex PCR; TCRdb has only the in-frame clones, and not every one. The repertoire holds 200,000 to 250,000 clones, with 90% to 95% as singletons. V lost 0 bases and J 1 base, leaving 7 bases between the germline ends. CDR3 length equals 14 residues. CDR1 and CDR2 from the germline V gene are SGDLS and YYNGEE. The chain joins TRBV9 to TRBJ1-1; D is unclear. Sequenced: blood. This receptor was obtained from a man in his fifties in good health. The CDR3 nucleotides are TGTGCCAGCAGCGTAGAGGGAAGGAACACTGAAGCTTTCTTT. Protein product: CASSVEGRNTEAFF.